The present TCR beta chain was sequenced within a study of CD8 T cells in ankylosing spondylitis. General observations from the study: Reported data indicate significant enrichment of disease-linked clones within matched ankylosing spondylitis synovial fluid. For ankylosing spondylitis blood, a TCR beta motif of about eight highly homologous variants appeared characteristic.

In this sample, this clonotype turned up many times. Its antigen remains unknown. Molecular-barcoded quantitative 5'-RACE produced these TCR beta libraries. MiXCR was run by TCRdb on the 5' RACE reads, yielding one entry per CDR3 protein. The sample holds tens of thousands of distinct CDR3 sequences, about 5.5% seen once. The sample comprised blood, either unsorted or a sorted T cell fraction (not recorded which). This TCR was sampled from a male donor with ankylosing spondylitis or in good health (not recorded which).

The CDR3 coding sequence is TGTGCCAGCAGCTCGGGACTTACCGAGACCCAGTACTTC. Translating gives CASSSGLTETQYF. The chain combines TRBV5-5 with TRBJ2-5; tentatively, D is TRBD2 (6 bases). Trimming took off 3 bases at V and 5 bases at J, with 11 bases between the two ends. The CDR3 contains 13 residues. CDR1 and CDR2 (germline): SGHKS, YYEKEE (reference sequence).